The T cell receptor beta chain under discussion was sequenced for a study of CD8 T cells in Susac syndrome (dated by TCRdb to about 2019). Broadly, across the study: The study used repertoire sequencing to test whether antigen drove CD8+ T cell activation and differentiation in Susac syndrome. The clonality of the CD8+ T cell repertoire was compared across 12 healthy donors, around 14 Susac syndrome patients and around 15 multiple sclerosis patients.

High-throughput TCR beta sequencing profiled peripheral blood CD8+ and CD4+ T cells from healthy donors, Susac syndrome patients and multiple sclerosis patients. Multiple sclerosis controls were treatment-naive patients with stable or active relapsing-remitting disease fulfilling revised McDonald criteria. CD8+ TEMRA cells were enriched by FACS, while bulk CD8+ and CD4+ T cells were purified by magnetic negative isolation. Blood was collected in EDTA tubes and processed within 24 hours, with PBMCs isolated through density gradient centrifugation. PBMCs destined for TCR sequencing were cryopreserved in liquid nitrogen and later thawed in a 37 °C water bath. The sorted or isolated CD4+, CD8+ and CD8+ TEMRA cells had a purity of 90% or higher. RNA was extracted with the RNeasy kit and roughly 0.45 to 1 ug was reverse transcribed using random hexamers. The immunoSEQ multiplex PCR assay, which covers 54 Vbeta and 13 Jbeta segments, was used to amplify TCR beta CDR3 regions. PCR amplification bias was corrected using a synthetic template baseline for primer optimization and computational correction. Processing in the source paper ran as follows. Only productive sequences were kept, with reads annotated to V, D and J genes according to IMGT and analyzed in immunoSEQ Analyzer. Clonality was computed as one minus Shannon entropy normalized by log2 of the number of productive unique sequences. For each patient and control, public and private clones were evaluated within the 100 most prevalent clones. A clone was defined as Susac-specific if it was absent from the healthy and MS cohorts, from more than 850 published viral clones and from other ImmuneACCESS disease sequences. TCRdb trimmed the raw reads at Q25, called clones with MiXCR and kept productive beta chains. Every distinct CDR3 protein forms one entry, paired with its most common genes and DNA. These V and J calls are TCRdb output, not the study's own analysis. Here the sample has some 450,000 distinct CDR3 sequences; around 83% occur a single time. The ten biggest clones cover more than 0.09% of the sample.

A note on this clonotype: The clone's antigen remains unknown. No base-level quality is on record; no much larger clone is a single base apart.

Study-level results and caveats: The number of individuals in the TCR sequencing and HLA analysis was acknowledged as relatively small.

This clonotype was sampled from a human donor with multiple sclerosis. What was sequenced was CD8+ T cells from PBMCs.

The CDR3 loop reads CATSMGDLGTGELFF. The DNA sequence reads TGCGCCACCTCAATGGGGGATCTTGGCACCGGGGAGCTGTTTTTT. The rearrangement combines TRBV4-1 with TRBJ2-2; the D gene is possibly TRBD1 or TRBD2, with 5 bases matching each. Measured from the cysteine to the phenylalanine, the CDR3 is 15 residues long. The kept DNA is CDR3 alone, 45 bases in frame from the first base. CDR1 and CDR2 were assigned from the germline V gene as MGHRA and YSYEKL. Trimming at the junction amounts to 10 bases on V and 4 bases on J, and the germline ends lie 19 bases apart.